This T cell receptor beta chain stems from a study of OX40 agonist ivuxolimab in advanced cancers. Assay: immunoSEQ multiplex PCR; the TCRdb copy retains only in-frame clones and omits some. The data hold more than 65,000 clones, with 70% to 90% observed a single time. Sample: CD4+ or CD8+ T cells sorted from blood, taken in a trial of the OX40 agonist ivuxolimab. The sequence came from an adult with an advanced solid tumor such as melanoma, head and neck, liver or kidney cancer.

DNA for the CDR3: TGTGCCAGCAGTGAAGGACGAGGGTACTATGGCTACACCTTC. Translating gives CASSEGRGYYGYTF. V usage is TRBV6-1 and J usage is TRBJ1-2; D is unresolved. CDR3 length: 14 residues. V was cut by 1 base and J by 3 bases, with 9 bases left in between. Germline V lookup: CDR1 MNHNS, CDR2 SASEGT.